This entry lists 7 T cell receptor beta chains sequenced from one sample in a study of response to subunit inactivated influenza vaccine. TCRdb analysed the RT-PCR reads with MiXCR anew, one entry per CDR3 protein. Of about 240,000 distinct CDR3 sequences in the sample, over 9% were seen once. The source was non-naive T cells sorted from PBMCs, collected 14 days before vaccination. The origin of the receptors is a man aged 50 to 59 who received an inactivated influenza vaccine.

This clonotype occurred many times. This chain joins TRBV5-6 and TRBJ2-1; D call uncertain. Germline-derived CDR1 and CDR2 are SGHDT and YYEEEE. Trimming removed 4 bases from V and 0 bases from J, with 14 bases in between. The CDR3 is 16 residues long. The CDR3 region is CASSTPLFTSYNEQFF. The CDR3 bases are TGTGCCAGCAGCACCCCTTTATTCACCTCCTACAATGAGCAGTTCTTC.

This clonotype came up many times. The chain is built from TRBV5-1 and TRBJ1-3; the D is unclear. Between the trimmed V and J ends, which lost 9 bases and 0 bases, there was a span of 10 bases. Germline V gives CDR1 SGHRS, CDR2 YFSETQ. This CDR3 has 13 residues. Here the CDR3 reads CATREISGNTIYF. CDR3 nucleotide sequence: TGCGCCACCCGCGAGATCTCTGGAAACACCATATATTTT.

This sequence joins TRBV13 and TRBJ2-7, with TRBD1 matching over 8 bases. The length of the CDR3 is 19 residues. The trim removed 1 base at V and 2 bases at J, leaving 16 bases unmatched. CDR1 and CDR2 from the germline V gene are PRHDT and FYEKMQ (reference sequence). The CDR3 DNA reads TGTGCCAGCAGCTTAGTGGCTTTGGGGCAGGGGGCGAGGGCCTACGAGCAGTACTTC. Translating gives CASSLVALGQGARAYEQYF. The full variable domain, in which reference TRBV13 and TRBJ2-7 provide the parts outside the CDR3, is AAGVIQSPRHLIKEKRETATLKCYPIPRHDTVYWYQQGPGQDPQFLISFYEKMQSDKGSIPDRFSAQQFSDYHSELNMSSLELGDSALYFCASSLVALGQGARAYEQYFGPGTRLTVT.

Comments on this clonotype: A much bigger clone sits one base away, suggesting this may be a read error. This chain joins TRBV28 and TRBJ2-1, with 8 bases identical to TRBD2. This CDR3 spans 13 amino acids. V was pared by 8 bases and J by 10 bases, with 10 bases of the junction left unmatched. Germline CDR1 and CDR2: MDHEN and SYDVKM. The DNA of the CDR3 is TGTGCCAGCTCTAGCGGGCTCTCCAAAGAGCAGTTCTTC. Protein: CASSSGLSKEQFF.

This clonotype was picked up many times. The chain has TRBV6-2 or TRBV6-3 and TRBJ1-1; 9 nucleotides line up with TRBD1. The CDR3 consists of 12 residues. The V gene end was trimmed by 8 bases and the J gene end by 11 bases; junction bases not matched to a gene: 9. Per germline, CDR1 MNHEY and CDR2 SVGEGT. CDR3 DNA sequence: TGTGCCAGCGGGGGAACAGGGGGCTTCGCTTTCTTT. Translating it yields CASGGTGGFAFF.

V is TRBV30 and J is TRBJ2-1; 13 bases match TRBD2. The J segment lost 8 bases and the V segment lost 2 bases, leaving 6 bases of the junction unmatched. Germline V gives CDR1 GTSNPN, CDR2 SVGIG (reference sequence). The length of the CDR3 is 15 residues. The chain's CDR3 is CAWSKGLAGRDEQFF. In DNA, the CDR3 is TGTGCCTGGAGTAAGGGACTAGCGGGGCGGGATGAGCAGTTCTTC.

The CDR3 sequence: CSARPPGLLCGYTF. The CDR3 DNA follows: TGCAGTGCTAGGCCGCCGGGACTCCTGTGTGGCTACACCTTC. The rearrangement links TRBV20-1 to TRBJ1-2, with D possibly being TRBD1 (5 bases). Germline CDR1 DFQATT, CDR2 SNEGSKA (reference sequence). V was cut by 3 bases and J by 7 bases, with 18 bases left in between. The CDR3 consists of 14 residues.